The rows below give T cell receptor beta chains drawn from one sample of a study of cytomegalovirus exposure and HLA in healthy donors. Assay used: immunoSEQ multiplex PCR; TCRdb lists only in-frame clones, some missing. The sample holds some 130,000 clones; 70% to 80% are singletons and the top ten take around 1.8%. Sequenced input: PBMCs. These receptors all stem from a woman between 45 and 65 years old in good health and CMV-seronegative. The CDR3 runs from the conserved cysteine through the conserved F or W. Each record gives: V gene, clone size, J gene, D gene, CDR3 DNA, CDR3 protein. The D gene is left open where the match is weak. For some rows the clone size is stated as once, few or many, or as a class when expanded; others skip it.

V gene: TRBV5-4; clone size: NA; J gene: TRBJ1-2; D gene: TRBD1; CDR3 DNA: TGTGCCAGCAGCGCGGGGACAGCGTGGAGATATGGCTACACCTTC; CDR3 protein: CASSAGTAWRYGYTF
V gene: TRBV7-9; clone size: few; J gene: TRBJ2-3; D gene: TRBD2; CDR3 DNA: TGTGCCAGCAGCGGCCGACTAGCGGGGGCTCCCACAGATACGCAGTATTTT; CDR3 protein: CASSGRLAGAPTDTQYF
V gene: TRBV4-3; clone size: few; J gene: TRBJ2-1; D gene: NA; CDR3 DNA: TGCGCCAGCAGCCAAGACACCGGGACACCCCGACACAATGAGCAGTTCTTC; CDR3 protein: CASSQDTGTPRHNEQFF
V gene: TRBV14; clone size: NA; J gene: TRBJ2-7; D gene: TRBD1; CDR3 DNA: TGTGCCAGCAGCCGCACAGGGGGCTCCGAGCAGTACTTC; CDR3 protein: CASSRTGGSEQYF
V gene: TRBV7-9; clone size: NA; J gene: TRBJ2-5; D gene: TRBD1; CDR3 DNA: TGTGCCAGCAGCTCTTATCTTGGGGGACAGGGTCGGGAGACCCAGTACTTC; CDR3 protein: CASSSYLGGQGRETQYF
V gene: TRBV2; clone size: NA; J gene: TRBJ2-5; D gene: NA; CDR3 DNA: TGTGCCAGCAGTGAAGCGGGAGGAACTCTACAAGAGACCCAGTACTTC; CDR3 protein: CASSEAGGTLQETQYF
V gene: TRBV9; clone size: few; J gene: TRBJ2-2; D gene: TRBD2; CDR3 DNA: TGTGCCAGCAAGCGGGACGCAAACACCGGGGAGCTGTTTTTT; CDR3 protein: CASKRDANTGELFF
V gene: TRBV6-5; clone size: NA; J gene: TRBJ2-1; D gene: TRBD2; CDR3 DNA: TGTGCCAGCAGGAGGACTAGCGGGCGTAATGAGCAGTTCTTC; CDR3 protein: CASRRTSGRNEQFF
V gene: TRBV27; clone size: NA; J gene: TRBJ2-3; D gene: NA; CDR3 DNA: TGTGCCAGCAGAACCGGGAGTCTGAGATACACAGATACGCAGTATTTT; CDR3 protein: CASRTGSLRYTDTQYF
V gene: TRBV28; clone size: few; J gene: TRBJ1-1; D gene: NA; CDR3 DNA: TGTGCCAGCAGTCCACCCCACCAGGCTGGAGCTTTCTTT; CDR3 protein: CASSPPHQAGAFF
V gene: TRBV2; clone size: NA; J gene: TRBJ2-1; D gene: TRBD2; CDR3 DNA: TGTGCCAGCAGGACGGGACTAGCGGTTGAGCAGTTCTTC; CDR3 protein: CASRTGLAVEQFF
V gene: TRBV28; clone size: NA; J gene: TRBJ2-5; D gene: NA; CDR3 DNA: TGTGCCAGCAGAAAACAGGCCACAGAGACCCAGTACTTC; CDR3 protein: CASRKQATETQYF
V gene: TRBV5-4; clone size: NA; J gene: TRBJ2-7; D gene: NA; CDR3 DNA: TGTGCCAGCAGCTCGTACAGTTTTCTGAACTACGAGCAGTACTTC; CDR3 protein: CASSSYSFLNYEQYF
V gene: TRBV7-2; clone size: NA; J gene: TRBJ1-2; D gene: NA; CDR3 DNA: TGTGCCAGCAGCTTAGATTGGGCAGCCTTACTTAACTATGGCTACACCTTC; CDR3 protein: CASSLDWAALLNYGYTF
V gene: TRBV21-1; clone size: NA; J gene: TRBJ1-1; D gene: NA; CDR3 DNA: TGTGCCAGCAGCTCCCGGGACAGGGATAGGAACACTGAAGCTTTCTTT; CDR3 protein: CASSSRDRDRNTEAFF
V gene: TRBV21-1; clone size: NA; J gene: TRBJ1-5; D gene: NA; CDR3 DNA: TGTGCCAGCAGGGGTAAGGTTAGTGACTTACATCAGCCCCAGCATTTT; CDR3 protein: CASRGKVSDLHQPQHF
V gene: TRBV19; clone size: NA; J gene: TRBJ1-1; D gene: NA; CDR3 DNA: TGTGCCACCCAGGGCAGGCAGGGCACTGAAGCTTTCTTT; CDR3 protein: CATQGRQGTEAFF
V gene: TRBV6-6; clone size: NA; J gene: TRBJ1-4; D gene: NA; CDR3 DNA: TGTGCCAGCAGGAGACAGGCACCAACTAATGAAAAACTGTTTTTT; CDR3 protein: CASRRQAPTNEKLFF
V gene: TRBV10-3; clone size: NA; J gene: TRBJ2-5; D gene: TRBD1; CDR3 DNA: TGTGCCATCAGTCGGACAGGGAAACAAGAAGAGACCCAGTACTTC; CDR3 protein: CAISRTGKQEETQYF